The 8 T cell receptor beta chains presented below share a single source sample, sequenced in a study of cytomegalovirus exposure and HLA in healthy donors. PCR involved 60 Vbeta and 13 Jbeta primers. The assay was immunoSEQ multiplex PCR, and TCRdb's table has in-frame clones only and misses some. The repertoire holds roughly 150,000 clones, with approximately 88% as singletons. Specimen: PBMCs. The receptor set was obtained from a woman under 30 in good health and CMV-seronegative.

This clone was observed a few times. V usage is TRBV11-3 and J usage is TRBJ1-2; the D gene is possibly TRBD1 (5 bases). The V gene's germline CDR1 is SGHNT and CDR2 YENEEA. Trimming shortened V by 1 base and J by 0 bases, and 18 bases separated the two germline ends. This CDR3 is built from 18 residues. CDR3 region: CASSLAFRGNPSNYGYTF. As DNA, the CDR3 is TGTGCCAGCAGCTTAGCTTTTAGGGGCAACCCCTCTAACTATGGCTACACCTTC.

The CDR3 DNA reads as TGTGCCAGCAGCTCAGGGGGACAGGGGGCGCGTGGCTACACCTTC. Its translation is CASSSGGQGARGYTF. J is TRBJ1-2 and V is TRBV7-9; 12 nucleotides agree with TRBD1. The CDR3 is 15 residues long. Trimming took 4 bases from V and 7 from J; bases not matched to a gene: 7. Germline-derived CDR1 and CDR2 are SEHNR and FQNEAQ (reference sequence).

V usage is TRBV11-3 and J usage is TRBJ1-1; D uncertain. The CDR3 runs 16 residues. Per germline, CDR1 SGHNT and CDR2 YENEEA. Between the trimmed V and J ends, which lost 5 bases and 1 base, there was a span of 17 bases. The chain's CDR3 is CASSPGRGRGNTEAFF. CDR3 in DNA: TGTGCCAGCAGCCCCGGACGAGGCCGGGGGAACACTGAAGCTTTCTTT.

V usage is TRBV6-1 and J usage is TRBJ1-5; D is perhaps TRBD1 (5 bases). Per germline, CDR1 MNHNS and CDR2 SASEGT. V shed 7 bases and J shed 2 bases, with 12 bases lying between them. The CDR3 loop spans 14 amino acids. The CDR3 sequence is CASMEGHGNQPQHF. In nucleotides, the CDR3 is TGTGCCAGCATGGAGGGGCATGGCAATCAGCCCCAGCATTTT.

With respect to this clone: The same CDR3 arises from other DNA sequences in this sample as well. This chain links TRBV7-9 with TRBJ1-1, with D perhaps matching TRBD1 (5 bases). Germline values: CDR1 SEHNR, CDR2 FQNEAQ (reference sequence). The CDR3 totals 13 residues. V lost 3 bases and J 2 bases, leaving 7 bases between the germline ends. The CDR3 bases are TGTGCCAGCAGCTTTCAGGGAAACACTGAAGCTTTCTTT. Its protein is CASSFQGNTEAFF.

CDR3 amino acids: CASSLGLRRDNTEAFF. For the CDR3, the DNA is TGCGCCAGCAGCTTGGGACTTCGGAGGGATAACACTGAAGCTTTCTTT. The J gene is TRBJ1-1, the V gene TRBV5-1; D not resolved. The germline V gene encodes CDR1 SGHRS and CDR2 YFSETQ. Trimming stripped 0 bases from V and 2 bases from J, with 14 bases between. The CDR3 has 16 residues.

The rearrangement uses TRBV29-1 and TRBJ1-4, with a possible D match to TRBD1 (6 bases). The germline V gene has CDR1 SQVTM and CDR2 ANQGSEA. This CDR3 has 14 residues. With 7 bases removed from V and 5 bases from J, the gap between germline ends came to 17 bases. This CDR3 reads CSATRQVLNEKLFF. DNA for the CDR3: TGCAGCGCCACAAGACAGGTATTAAATGAAAAACTGTTTTTT.

CDR3 amino acids: CASSLDRGISPLHF. The CDR3 region has the DNA TGTGCCAGCTCACTGGACAGGGGAATTTCACCCCTCCACTTT. V is TRBV19 and J is TRBJ1-6; 9 positions agree with TRBD1. Germline CDR1 and CDR2: LNHDA and SQIVND (reference sequence). V was clipped by 9 bases and J by 9 bases; unmatched bases: 9. CDR3 size: 14 residues.